This T cell receptor (beta chain) was sequenced in a study of T-cell memory formation after mild COVID-19. The CDR3 has 14 amino acids. Per germline, CDR1 DFQATT and CDR2 SNEGSKA (reference sequence). TCRdb processed the 5' RACE reads anew with MiXCR; each CDR3 protein has one entry. The sample shows more than 350,000 distinct CDR3 sequences, roughly 15% of them seen only once. The sample holds a few counts of this clonotype. Germline is not matched at one junction end, which may reflect a read error. The receptor was isolated from a man aged 18-30 years who had mild COVID-19 (a few samples of this study predate the infection). Cell type and time point are not known. The source material was PBMCs or a T cell subset sorted from them (not recorded which). The chain carries TRBV20-1 and TRBJ2-3; D ambiguous. The CDR3 spells CSARGEGSTDTQYF. The CDR3 DNA follows: TGCAGTGCCAGAGGTGAAGGCAGCACAGATACGCAGTATTTT.